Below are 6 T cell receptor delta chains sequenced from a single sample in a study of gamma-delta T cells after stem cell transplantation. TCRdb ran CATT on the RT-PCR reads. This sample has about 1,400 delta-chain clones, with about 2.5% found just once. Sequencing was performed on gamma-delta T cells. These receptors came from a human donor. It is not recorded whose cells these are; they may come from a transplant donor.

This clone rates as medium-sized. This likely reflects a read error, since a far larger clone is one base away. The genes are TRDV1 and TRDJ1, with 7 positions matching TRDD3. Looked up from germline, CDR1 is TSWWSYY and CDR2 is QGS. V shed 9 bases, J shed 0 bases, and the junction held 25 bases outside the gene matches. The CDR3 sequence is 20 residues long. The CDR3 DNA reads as TGTGCTCTCCAGCTACGAGAGGGATACCGGGGAGGGGAATACACCGATAAACTCATCTTT. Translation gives CALQLREGYRGGEYTDKLIF.

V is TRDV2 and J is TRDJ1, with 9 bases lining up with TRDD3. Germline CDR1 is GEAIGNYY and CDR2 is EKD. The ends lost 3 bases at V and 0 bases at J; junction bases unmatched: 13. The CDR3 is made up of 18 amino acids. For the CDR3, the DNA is TGTGCCTGTGACTCGATGCTTACTGGGGGAGATTACACCGATAAACTCATCTTT. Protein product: CACDSMLTGGDYTDKLIF.

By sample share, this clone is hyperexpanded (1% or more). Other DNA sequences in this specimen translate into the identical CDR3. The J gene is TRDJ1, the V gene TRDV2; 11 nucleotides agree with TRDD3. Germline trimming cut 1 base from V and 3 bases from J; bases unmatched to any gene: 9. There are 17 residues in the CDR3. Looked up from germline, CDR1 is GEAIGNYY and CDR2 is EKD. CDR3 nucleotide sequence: TGTGCCTGTGACACTCTGGGGGATACAGGAGCCTCCGATAAACTCATCTTT. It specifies CACDTLGDTGASDKLIF.

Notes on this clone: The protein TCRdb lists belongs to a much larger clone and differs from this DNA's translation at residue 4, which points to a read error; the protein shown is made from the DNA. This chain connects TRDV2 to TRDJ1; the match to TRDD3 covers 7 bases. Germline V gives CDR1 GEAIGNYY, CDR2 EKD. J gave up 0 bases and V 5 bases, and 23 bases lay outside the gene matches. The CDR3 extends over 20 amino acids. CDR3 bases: TGTGCCTGTGGCACGATTCGCCCGCCTGGTGGGGGACCTGACACCGATAAACTCATCTTT. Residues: CACGTIRPPGGGPDTDKLIF.

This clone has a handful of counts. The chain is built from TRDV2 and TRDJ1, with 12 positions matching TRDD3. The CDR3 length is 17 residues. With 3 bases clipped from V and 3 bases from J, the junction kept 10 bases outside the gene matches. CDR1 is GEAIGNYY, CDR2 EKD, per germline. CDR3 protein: CACDLLGDTGASDKLIF. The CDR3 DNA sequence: TGTGCCTGTGACTTACTGGGGGATACAGGAGCCTCCGATAAACTCATCTTT.

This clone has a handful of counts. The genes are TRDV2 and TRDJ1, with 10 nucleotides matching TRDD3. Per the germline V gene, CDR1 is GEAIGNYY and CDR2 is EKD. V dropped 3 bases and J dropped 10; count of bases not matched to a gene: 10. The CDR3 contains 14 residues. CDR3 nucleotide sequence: TGTGCCTGTGACTTACTGGGGGATGGGGGTCGACTCATCTTT. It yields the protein CACDLLGDGGRLIF.